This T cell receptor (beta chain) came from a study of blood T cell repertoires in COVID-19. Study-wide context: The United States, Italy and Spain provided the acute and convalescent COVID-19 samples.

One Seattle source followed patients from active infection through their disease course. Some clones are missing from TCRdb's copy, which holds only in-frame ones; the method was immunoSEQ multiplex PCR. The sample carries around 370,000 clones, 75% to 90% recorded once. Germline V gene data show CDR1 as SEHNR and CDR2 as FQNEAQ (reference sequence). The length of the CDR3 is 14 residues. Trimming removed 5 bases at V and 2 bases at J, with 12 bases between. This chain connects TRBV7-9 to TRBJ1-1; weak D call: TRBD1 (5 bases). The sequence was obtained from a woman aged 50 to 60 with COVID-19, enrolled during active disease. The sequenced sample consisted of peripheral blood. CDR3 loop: CASSGGIINTEAFF. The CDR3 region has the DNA TGTGCCAGCAGCGGGGGGATAATAAACACTGAAGCTTTCTTT.